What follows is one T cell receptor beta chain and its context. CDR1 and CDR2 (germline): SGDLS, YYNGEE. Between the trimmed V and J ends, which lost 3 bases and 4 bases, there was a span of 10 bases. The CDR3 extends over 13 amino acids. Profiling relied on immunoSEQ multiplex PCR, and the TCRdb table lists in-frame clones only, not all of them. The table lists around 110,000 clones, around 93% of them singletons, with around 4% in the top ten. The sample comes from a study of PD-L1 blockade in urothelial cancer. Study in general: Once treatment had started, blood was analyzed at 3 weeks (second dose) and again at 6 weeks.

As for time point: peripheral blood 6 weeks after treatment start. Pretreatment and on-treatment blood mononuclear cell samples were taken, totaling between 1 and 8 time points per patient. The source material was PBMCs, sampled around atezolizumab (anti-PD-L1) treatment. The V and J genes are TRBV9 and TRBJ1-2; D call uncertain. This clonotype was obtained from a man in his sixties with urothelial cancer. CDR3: CASSDSGSYGYTF. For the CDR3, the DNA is TGTGCCAGCAGCGACTCAGGTTCCTATGGCTACACCTTC. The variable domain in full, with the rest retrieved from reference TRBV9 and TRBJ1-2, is DSGVTQTPKHLITATGQRVTLRCSPRSGDLSVYWYQQSLDQGLQFLIQYYNGEERAKGNILERFSAQQFPDLHSELNLSSLELGDSALYFCASSDSGSYGYTFGSGTRLTVV.